Following are 19 T cell receptor beta chains from one sample sequenced in a study of cytomegalovirus exposure and HLA in healthy donors. Libraries were prepared by immunoSEQ multiplex PCR; TCRdb keeps only in-frame clonotypes and omits some of them. The repertoire includes about 200,000 clones, around 86% of them detected once, and 2% to 2.5% sits in the top ten. The sequencing sample was made of PBMCs. The source of these receptors is a woman in her late teens or twenties in good health and CMV-seropositive.

This chain joins TRBV7-9 and TRBJ2-1, with 8 positions matching TRBD2. CDR1 is SEHNR and CDR2 is FQNEAQ in the germline V gene (reference sequence). The CDR3 is 16 residues long. With 3 bases clipped from V and 1 base from J, the junction kept 5 bases outside the gene matches. CDR3 DNA sequence: TGTGCCAGCAGCTTGGCTAGCGGGCCTTCCTACAATGAGCAGTTCTTC. This gives the protein CASSLASGPSYNEQFF.

This chain links TRBV4-1 with TRBJ1-2; 7 nucleotides agree with TRBD1. After removal of 2 bases from V and 5 bases from J, the junction contained 11 bases not matched to a gene. CDR1 and CDR2 (germline): MGHRA, YSYEKL. CDR3 length: 16 residues. CDR3 DNA sequence: TGCGCCAGCAGCCAACCGCGACAGGGTAGCTCTTATGGCTACACCTTC. It encodes CASSQPRQGSSYGYTF.

V usage is TRBV28 and J usage is TRBJ2-1, with unresolved D. CDR3 size: 14 residues. CDR1 and CDR2 (germline): MDHEN, SYDVKM. The V and J ends lost 4 bases and 5 bases respectively, with 12 bases between them. As DNA, the CDR3 is TGTGCCAGCAGTTACGCCTTGGGCCACAATGAGCAGTTCTTC. It translates to CASSYALGHNEQFF.

V usage is TRBV9 and J usage is TRBJ2-2; TRBD1 might be the D (6 bases). The CDR3 is 18 residues long. The ends were cut back, 0 bases at V and 1 base at J, with 16 bases in the middle. The germline gives CDR1 SGDLS, CDR2 YYNGEE. CDR3 DNA sequence: TGTGCCAGCAGCGTAGAAGTGCTTCAGGGGAGGAACACCGGGGAGCTGTTTTTT. Amino acids: CASSVEVLQGRNTGELFF.

The J gene is TRBJ1-1, the V gene TRBV7-8, with D unclear. Trimming left V 0 bases short and J 5 bases short, with 16 bases between. CDR3 length: 16 amino acids. In germline, CDR1 is SGHVS, CDR2 FQNEAQ. As DNA, the CDR3 is TGTGCCAGCAGCTTAGCGCCGACTCTTCGGAAGACTGAAGCTTTCTTT. Encoded protein: CASSLAPTLRKTEAFF.

The chain uses TRBV29-1 and TRBJ2-1; 7 nucleotides line up with TRBD2. V lost 4 bases, J lost 9 bases, and 3 bases stayed unmatched. The germline gives CDR1 SQVTM, CDR2 ANQGSEA. The CDR3 loop spans 11 amino acids. The DNA of the CDR3 is TGCAGCGTTGGACTAGCTAGTGAGCAGTTCTTC. Amino acids: CSVGLASEQFF.

J is TRBJ2-7 and V is TRBV6-5; D is uncertain. Germline V CDR1 and CDR2: MNHEY, SVGAGI. This CDR3 has 15 amino acids. Trimming cost V 2 bases and J 0 bases, with 11 bases left between them. CDR3 DNA: TGTGCCAGCAGTTACCCCGGGTGGAGCTCCTACGAGCAGTACTTC. It translates to CASSYPGWSSYEQYF.

The chain joins TRBV27 to TRBJ2-7, with D tentatively TRBD2 (5 bases). Per germline, CDR1 MNHEY and CDR2 SMNVEV (reference sequence). V was trimmed by 5 bases and J by 1 base, leaving 12 bases between them. This CDR3 has 14 amino acids. CDR3 sequence (DNA): TGTGCCAGCAGTCCCATTGAGCGGTCCTACGAGCAGTACTTC. The encoded protein is CASSPIERSYEQYF.

This chain links TRBV15 with TRBJ1-2; D perhaps matches TRBD1 (5 bases). The V gene lost 4 bases and the J gene lost 0 bases, with 6 bases spanning the gap. Germline V gene data show CDR1 as LNHNV and CDR2 as YYDKDF (reference sequence). This CDR3 comprises 13 residues. CDR3 residues: CATSTGTNYGYTF. The CDR3, as DNA: TGTGCCACCAGCACAGGGACTAACTATGGCTACACCTTC.

The rearrangement joins TRBV10-3 to TRBJ2-7; 10 bases are a match to TRBD1. CDR1 and CDR2 (germline): ENHRY, SYGVKD. This CDR3 contains 14 residues. V gave up 7 bases and J gave up 2 bases; unmatched junction bases: 5. CDR3 region: CAITPGTGAYEQYF. In nucleotides, the CDR3 is TGTGCCATCACCCCTGGGACAGGGGCCTACGAGCAGTACTTC.

The V call is TRBV5-8, the J call TRBJ2-1; TRBD1 might be the D (5 bases). The V end was cut by 0 bases, the J end by 8 bases, with 6 bases between. Per germline, CDR1 SGHTS and CDR2 YDEGEE. The CDR3 runs 12 residues. The DNA of the CDR3 is TGTGCCAGCAGCTTGGTAGGGGATGAGCAGTTCTTC. It translates to CASSLVGDEQFF.

V usage is TRBV5-4 and J usage is TRBJ2-7; 8 nucleotides align to TRBD2. J was trimmed by 3 bases and V by 4 bases; bases with no gene match: 6. The CDR3 runs to 14 residues. Germline V CDR1 and CDR2: SGHNT, YYREEE (reference sequence). Here the CDR3 DNA reads TGTGCCAGCAGCCCGGGACTAGGCGGCTACGAGCAGTACTTC. Amino acid sequence: CASSPGLGGYEQYF.

The rearrangement joins TRBV5-1 to TRBJ2-1; TRBD2 matches 9 bases. Losses at the gene ends were 4 bases for V and 8 bases for J; bases not matched to a gene: 7. This CDR3 comprises 14 residues. Germline CDR1 is SGHRS and CDR2 is YFSETQ. CDR3 DNA sequence: TGCGCCAGCAGCGGGCTAGCGGGATCCCATGAGCAGTTCTTC. As protein: CASSGLAGSHEQFF.

V is TRBV11-2 and J is TRBJ2-4, with D tentatively TRBD2 (5 bases). Germline-derived CDR1 and CDR2 are SGHAT and FQNNGV. With 4 bases removed from V and 1 base from J, the gap between germline ends came to 11 bases. This CDR3 has 15 amino acids. CDR3 DNA sequence: TGTGCCAGCAGCTCCACCGCGGGCGCCAAAAACATTCAGTACTTC. It yields the protein CASSSTAGAKNIQYF.

The rearrangement joins TRBV11-2 to TRBJ2-1; D gene ambiguous. This CDR3 spans 12 amino acids. Trimming left V 2 bases short and J 7 bases short, with 6 bases between. CDR1 is SGHAT, CDR2 FQNNGV, per germline. The CDR3 here is CASSLTRNEQFF. DNA for the CDR3: TGTGCCAGCAGCTTAACACGTAATGAGCAGTTCTTC.

The J gene is TRBJ2-1, the V gene TRBV5-4; 10 bases fit TRBD2. V was pared by 3 bases and J by 7 bases, with 4 bases of the junction left unmatched. The CDR3 totals 14 residues. The germline gives CDR1 SGHNT, CDR2 YYREEE (reference sequence). CDR3 sequence: CASSSSSGSNEQFF. CDR3 coding DNA: TGTGCCAGCAGCTCATCTAGCGGGAGTAATGAGCAGTTCTTC.

The chain is built from TRBV15 and TRBJ1-5; TRBD1 matches 9 bases. After removal of 2 bases from V and 11 bases from J, the junction contained 10 bases not matched to a gene. The CDR3 spans 15 residues. Germline assignment: CDR1 LNHNV and CDR2 YYDKDF (reference sequence). The CDR3 DNA is TGTGCCACCAGCAGACCCGACAGGGGGGATATGGCCCAGCATTTT. It codes for CATSRPDRGDMAQHF.

This chain joins TRBV27 and TRBJ1-1, with TRBD1 matching over 8 bases. The J segment lost 5 bases and the V segment lost 1 base, leaving 6 bases of the junction unmatched. The CDR3 runs 15 residues. Per germline, CDR1 MNHEY and CDR2 SMNVEV (reference sequence). The CDR3 protein is CASSLLPDRGTEAFF. The CDR3 nucleotides read TGTGCCAGCAGTTTATTGCCCGACAGGGGTACTGAAGCTTTCTTT.

V gene TRBV12-5 combines with J gene TRBJ2-7; the match to TRBD1 covers 8 bases. CDR3 length: 14 amino acids. V was clipped by 5 bases and J by 2 bases; unmatched bases: 5. Per the germline V gene, CDR1 is LGHNT and CDR2 is FRNRAP. The DNA of the CDR3 is TGTGCTAGTGGTCCACGGACAGGGACCTACGAGCAGTACTTC. Amino acid sequence: CASGPRTGTYEQYF.